This T cell receptor (beta chain) stems from a study of blood T cell repertoires in COVID-19 (dated by TCRdb to 2020 to 2022). As for the study more broadly: Samples covering the acute and convalescent phases of COVID-19 were provided by collaborators in the United States, Italy and Spain. The material from the prospective study consisted of cDNA or gDNA derived from T cells, B-cell-depleted T cells, or PBMCs. The dataset comprised deeply sampled blood TCRbeta repertoires from subjects exposed to, actively infected with, or recovered from COVID-19. The repertoires were released in a freely available public database intended as a resource for research on the immune response to SARS-CoV-2. The samples were drawn from the first 160 participants of the ongoing ImmuneRACE study and from 950 to 1,500 subjects provided by 6 global collaborators. Sample metadata almost always included a de-identified subject ID, COVID-19 status, age in years and sex. HLA class I and class II types, where available, came from metadata supplied by the sample provider rather than from assay-based typing.

This clone was counted a few times. Its antigen has not been determined. Base qualities are not at hand, and no much larger clone is one base apart. TCRbeta CDR3 regions were amplified from genomic DNA by means of the immunoSEQ Assay, a bias-controlled multiplex PCR. The source study handled its data this way. Within the assay, amplification of reference gene primers was used to estimate how many nucleated cells each sample contained. To quantify the absolute abundance of each unique TCRbeta CDR3 rearrangement, sequence reads were collapsed and filtered. For each sample, productive Simpson clonality was calculated by taking the square root of Simpson's diversity index across productive rearrangements. Sourced from immuneACCESS, this table was stored by TCRdb with only in-frame sequences that have V and J called. A share of the clones is absent; for the studies checked, an unresolved V gene accounts for under half, and the remainder has no known explanation. V, J and clone size are those of that table, while D and trimming were read from the DNA. The sample includes about 88,000 clones, with 90% observed a single time. The ten largest account for approximately 1.7% of the sample.

Whole blood was collected in K2EDTA tubes by collaborating institutions according to the institutions' own protocols. For TCRbeta analysis, collaborator samples were shipped as frozen whole blood, as isolated PBMCs, or as DNA extracted from either sample type. The CDR3 runs 13 amino acids, cysteine and phenylalanine included. Only the CDR3 part of the read is kept: 39 bases, read in frame from the first base. Cut back by 3 bases and 4 bases, the V and J ends lie 10 bases apart. CDR1 and CDR2, looked up from the germline V gene, are SGDLS and YYNGEE. Overall study results and their limits: The amount of clinical and demographic metadata varied by source and participant and was provided uncurated.

The sequence is built from TRBV9 and TRBJ1-1, with an unclear D gene assignment. This sequence was found in a man in his sixties with acute or convalescent COVID-19. The sequencing sample was made of peripheral blood. The encoded CDR3 is CASSGDRSTEAFF. The DNA is TGTGCCAGCAGCGGCGATCGTTCCACTGAAGCTTTCTTT.